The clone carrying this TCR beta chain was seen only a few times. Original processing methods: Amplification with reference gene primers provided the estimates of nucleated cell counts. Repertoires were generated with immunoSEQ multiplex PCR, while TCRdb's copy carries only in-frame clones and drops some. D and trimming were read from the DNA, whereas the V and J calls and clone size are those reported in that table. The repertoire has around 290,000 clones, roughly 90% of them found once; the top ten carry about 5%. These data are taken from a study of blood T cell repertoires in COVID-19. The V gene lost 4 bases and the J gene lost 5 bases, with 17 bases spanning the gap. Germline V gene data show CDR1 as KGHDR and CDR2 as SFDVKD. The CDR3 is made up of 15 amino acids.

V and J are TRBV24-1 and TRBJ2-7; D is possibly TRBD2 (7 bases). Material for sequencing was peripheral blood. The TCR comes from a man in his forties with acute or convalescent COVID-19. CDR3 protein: CATSDPVGGRDEQYF. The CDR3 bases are TGTGCCACCAGTGACCCCGTCGGGGGGCGCGACGAGCAGTACTTC.